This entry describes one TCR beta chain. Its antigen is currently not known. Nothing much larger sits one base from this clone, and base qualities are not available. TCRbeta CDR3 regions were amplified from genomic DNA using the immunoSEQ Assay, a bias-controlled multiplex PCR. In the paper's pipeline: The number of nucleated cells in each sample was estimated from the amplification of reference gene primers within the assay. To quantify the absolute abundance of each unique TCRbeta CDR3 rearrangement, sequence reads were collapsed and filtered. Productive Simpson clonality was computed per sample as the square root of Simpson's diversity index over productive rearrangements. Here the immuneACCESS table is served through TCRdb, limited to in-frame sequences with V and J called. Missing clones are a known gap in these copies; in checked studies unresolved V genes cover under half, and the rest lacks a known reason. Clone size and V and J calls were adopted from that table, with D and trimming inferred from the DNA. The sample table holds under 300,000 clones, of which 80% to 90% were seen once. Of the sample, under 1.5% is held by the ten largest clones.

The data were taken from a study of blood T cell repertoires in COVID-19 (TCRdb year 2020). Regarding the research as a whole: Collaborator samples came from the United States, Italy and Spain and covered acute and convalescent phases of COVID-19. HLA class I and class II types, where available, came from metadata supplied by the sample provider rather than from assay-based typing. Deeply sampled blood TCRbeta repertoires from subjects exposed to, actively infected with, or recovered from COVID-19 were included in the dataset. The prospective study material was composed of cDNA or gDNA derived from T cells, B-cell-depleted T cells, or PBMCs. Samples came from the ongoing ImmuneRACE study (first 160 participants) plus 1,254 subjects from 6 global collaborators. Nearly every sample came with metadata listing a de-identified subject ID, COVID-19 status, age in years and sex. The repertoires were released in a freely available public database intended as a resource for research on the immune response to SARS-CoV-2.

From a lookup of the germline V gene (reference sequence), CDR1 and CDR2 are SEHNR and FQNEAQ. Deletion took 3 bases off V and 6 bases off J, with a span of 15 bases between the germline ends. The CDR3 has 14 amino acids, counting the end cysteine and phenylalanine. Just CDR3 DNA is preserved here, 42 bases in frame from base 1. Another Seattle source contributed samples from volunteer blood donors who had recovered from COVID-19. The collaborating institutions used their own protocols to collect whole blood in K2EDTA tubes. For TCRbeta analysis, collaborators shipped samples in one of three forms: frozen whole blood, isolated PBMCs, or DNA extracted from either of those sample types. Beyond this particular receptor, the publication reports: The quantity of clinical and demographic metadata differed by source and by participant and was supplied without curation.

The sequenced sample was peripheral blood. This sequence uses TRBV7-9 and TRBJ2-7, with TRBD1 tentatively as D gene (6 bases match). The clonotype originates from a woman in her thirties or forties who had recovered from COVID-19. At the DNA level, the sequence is TGTGCCAGCAGCTTTGGGCAGGGGTCGGGCGAGCAGTACTTC. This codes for CASSFGQGSGEQYF. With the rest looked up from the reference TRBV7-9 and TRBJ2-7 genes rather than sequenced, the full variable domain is DTGVSQNPRHKITKRGQNVTFRCDPISEHNRLYWYRQTLGQGPEFLTYFQNEAQLEKSRLLSDRFSAERPKGSFSTLEIQRTEQGDSAMYLCASSFGQGSGEQYFGPGTRLTVT.